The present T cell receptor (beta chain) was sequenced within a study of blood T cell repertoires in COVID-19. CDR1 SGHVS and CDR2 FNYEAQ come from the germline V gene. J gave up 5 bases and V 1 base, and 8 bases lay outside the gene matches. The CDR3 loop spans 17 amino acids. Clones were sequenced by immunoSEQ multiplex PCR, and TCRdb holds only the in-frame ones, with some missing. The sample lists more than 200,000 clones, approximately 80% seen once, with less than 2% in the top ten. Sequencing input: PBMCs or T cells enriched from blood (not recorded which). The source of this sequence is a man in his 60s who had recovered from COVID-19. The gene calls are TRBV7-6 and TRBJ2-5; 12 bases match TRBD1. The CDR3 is CASSLGRDRGREETQYF. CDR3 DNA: TGTGCCAGCAGCTTAGGCCGGGACAGGGGGCGCGAGGAGACCCAGTACTTC. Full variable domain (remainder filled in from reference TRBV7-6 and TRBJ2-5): GAGVSQSPRYKVTKRGQDVALRCDPISGHVSLYWYRQALGQGPEFLTYFNYEAQQDKSGLPNDRFSAERPEGSISTLTIQRTEQRDSAMYRCASSLGRDRGREETQYFGPGTRLLVL.